The 25 T cell receptor beta chains below were found in one sample sequenced in a study of T cell responses to AZD1222 COVID-19 vaccine. Sequenced by immunoSEQ multiplex PCR; TCRdb stores in-frame clones only, minus some. The data show around 260,000 clones, approximately 95% seen once. This specimen was peripheral blood, taken on day 0 of AZD1222 vaccination. These receptors all come from an adult in good health.

This clone is a singleton in its sample. The CDR3 here is CASRGPGHNSPLHF. CDR3 sequence (DNA): TGTGCCAGCAGAGGACCGGGACATAATTCACCCCTCCACTTT. The V gene is TRBV21-1, the J gene TRBJ1-6. TRBV21-1 is a pseudogene. This CDR3 is built from 14 residues.

This chain joins TRBV4-2 and TRBJ2-5; 8 bases map to TRBD2. V lost 0 bases, J lost 5 bases, and 2 bases stayed unmatched. Germline lookup yields CDR1 LGHNA and CDR2 YNFKEQ. This CDR3 is 14 amino acids long. CDR3 DNA: TGTGCCAGCAGCCAAGAGACTAGCGCTGAGACCCAGTACTTC. Encoded protein: CASSQETSAETQYF.

The CDR3 DNA sequence: TGTGCCAGCAGCTTTGCAGGGAACACCGGGGAGCTGTTTTTT. Its translation is CASSFAGNTGELFF. This rearrangement joins TRBV7-3 to TRBJ2-2; no clear D gene. From germline, CDR1 is SGHTA and CDR2 FQGTGA. Trimming removed 3 bases from V and 1 base from J, with 6 bases in between. This CDR3 has 14 amino acids.

The chain recombines TRBV6-5 with TRBJ1-1; D is undetermined. There are 14 residues in the CDR3. Per germline, CDR1 MNHEY and CDR2 SVGAGI. The CDR3 reads CQVGGNRVNTEAFF. CDR3 coding DNA: TGTCAAGTTGGAGGAAATCGCGTGAACACTGAAGCTTTCTTT.

This chain joins TRBV3-1 (or the pseudogene TRBV3-2) and TRBJ2-2; D call uncertain. The CDR3 totals 15 residues. Germline-derived CDR1 and CDR2 are LGHDT and YNNKEL (reference sequence). Trimming shortened V by 4 bases and J by 5 bases, and 14 bases separated the two germline ends. The CDR3 is CASSPRRLGTGELFF. The CDR3 DNA is TGTGCCAGCAGCCCCCGAAGATTAGGGACCGGGGAGCTGTTTTTT.

The rearrangement uses TRBV6-6 and TRBJ2-5, with 10 bases fitting TRBD2. CDR1 is MNHNY and CDR2 is SVGAGI in the germline V gene (reference sequence). This CDR3 has 13 amino acids. V shed 11 bases and J 2 bases; nucleotides not matched to a gene: 5. CDR3 coding DNA: TGTGCCGGGTCGACTAGCGGGCAAGAGACCCAGTACTTC. This gives the protein CAGSTSGQETQYF.

In the case of this clone: The same CDR3 arises from other DNA sequences in this sample as well. CDR3 loop: CASSYEGNSPLHF. The CDR3, as DNA: TGTGCCAGCAGTTACGAAGGAAATTCACCCCTCCACTTT. This sequence joins TRBV6-5 and TRBJ1-6; D is ambiguous. CDR1 is MNHEY, CDR2 SVGAGI, per germline. V lost 2 bases and J 7 bases, leaving 6 bases between the germline ends. There are 13 residues in the CDR3.

The chain has TRBV19 and TRBJ2-3; D is unresolved. The CDR3 contains 14 residues. Germline-derived CDR1 and CDR2 are LNHDA and SQIVND (reference sequence). Trimming pared 6 bases from V and 0 bases from J, leaving 10 bases between. CDR3 protein: CASSILHSTDTQYF. The CDR3 nucleotides are TGTGCCAGTAGCATCCTCCATAGCACAGATACGCAGTATTTT.

The V call is TRBV7-3, the J call TRBJ2-2; D tentatively reads TRBD1 or TRBD2 (5 bases each). Germline CDR1 reads SGHTA; CDR2 reads FQGTGA. V lost 4 bases and J 0 bases, leaving 15 bases between the germline ends. CDR3 length: 17 amino acids. The CDR3 region has the DNA TGTGCCAGCAGCTCTACCCCCGGGACGGCGAACACCGGGGAGCTGTTTTTT. Protein product: CASSSTPGTANTGELFF.

This clone was observed a few times. Written as DNA, the CDR3 is TGTGCCAGCAGCGAGGGGCAGGTGGGGCCCTACGAGCAGTACTTC. Residues: CASSEGQVGPYEQYF. This chain uses TRBV6-5 with TRBJ2-7, with D perhaps assigned TRBD1 or TRBD2 (5 bases each). Between the trimmed V and J ends, which lost 6 bases and 2 bases, there was a span of 17 bases. Germline CDR1 reads MNHEY; CDR2 reads SVGAGI. This CDR3 is 15 amino acids long.

V is TRBV18 and J is TRBJ1-2, with 8 bases identical to TRBD1. Germline lookup yields CDR1 KGHSH and CDR2 LQKENI. V lost 0 bases to trimming and J lost 4 bases; unmatched junction nucleotides: 7. This CDR3 has 16 amino acids. The CDR3 DNA reads as TGTGCCAGCTCACCACCAGGACAGGGTGGGTTCTATGGCTACACCTTC. This translates into CASSPPGQGGFYGYTF.

This clone appeared once. The rearrangement joins TRBV28 to TRBJ1-1; D is uncertain. CDR1 and CDR2 (germline): MDHEN, SYDVKM. The CDR3 totals 12 residues. V gave up 1 base and J gave up 5 bases, with 5 bases separating them. The CDR3 DNA reads TGTGCCAGCAGTTTATATAAGACTGAAGCTTTCTTT. This gives the protein CASSLYKTEAFF.

This clone was found once. The V call is TRBV7-9, the J call TRBJ2-7, with 10 bases aligning to TRBD2. Per germline, CDR1 SEHNR and CDR2 FQNEAQ (reference sequence). V dropped 1 base and J dropped 1; count of bases not matched to a gene: 7. The CDR3 length is 17 residues. CDR3 region: CASSLVGSGRASYEQYF. Here the CDR3 DNA reads TGTGCCAGCAGCTTAGTAGGCAGCGGGAGGGCTTCCTACGAGCAGTACTTC.

The chain is built from TRBV10-1 and TRBJ2-7; unclear D gene. The CDR3 has 15 amino acids. With 2 bases removed from V and 3 bases from J, the gap between germline ends came to 14 bases. Germline CDR1 WNHNN, CDR2 SYGVQD (reference sequence). CDR3 in amino acids: CASSEGPSGYYEQYF. The CDR3, as DNA: TGCGCCAGCAGTGAGGGACCTTCTGGCTACTACGAGCAGTACTTC.

This chain joins TRBV7-2 and TRBJ2-1; a possible D gene is TRBD2 (6 bases). The length of the CDR3 is 15 residues. Germline V gene lookup returns CDR1 SGHTA and CDR2 FQGNSA. Trimming took 2 bases from V and 6 from J, leaving 14 bases between them. For the CDR3, the DNA is TGTGCCAGCAGCTTAATTAGTCGGGGGTCCAATGAGCAGTTCTTC. Its protein is CASSLISRGSNEQFF.

The CDR3 protein is CASSSGDIDEQYF. The CDR3 DNA follows: TGTGCCAGCAGTTCCGGGGACATCGACGAGCAGTACTTC. The chain has TRBV6-2 or TRBV6-3 and TRBJ2-7, with a tentative D call TRBD1 (6 bases). Per germline, CDR1 MNHEY and CDR2 SVGEGT. The CDR3 runs 13 residues. Deletions cut 4 bases from V and 5 bases from J, with 12 bases between.

This clone occurred once. The rearrangement links TRBV5-1 to TRBJ1-2; 7 nucleotides align to TRBD1. V shed 0 bases and J 7 bases; nucleotides not matched to a gene: 9. Germline values: CDR1 SGHRS, CDR2 YFSETQ. The CDR3 length is 15 residues. CDR3 protein: CASSLAGGVNGGYTF. The CDR3 region has the DNA TGCGCCAGCAGCTTGGCAGGGGGTGTCAATGGTGGCTACACCTTC.

In regard to this clone: One junction end does not reproduce the germline sequence, and a read error may be involved. The rearrangement uses TRBV7-7 and TRBJ2-1; 8 positions agree with TRBD2. CDR1 and CDR2 (germline): SSHAT, FNYEAQ (reference sequence). This CDR3 spans 15 amino acids. The CDR3 region has the DNA TGTGCTAGCAGCTTCGGGACTAGTGACCTAAATGAGCAGTTCTTC. This gives the protein CASSFGTSDLNEQFF.

This sequence joins TRBV6-5 and TRBJ1-2; unclear D gene. This CDR3 contains 13 residues. Between the trimmed V and J ends, which lost 0 bases and 8 bases, there was a span of 10 bases. Per germline, CDR1 MNHEY and CDR2 SVGAGI. CDR3 sequence: CASSYSAPRGYTF. Written as DNA, the CDR3 is TGTGCCAGCAGTTACTCGGCCCCTCGGGGCTACACCTTC.

The chain couples TRBV29-1 to TRBJ1-2; D unresolved. Germline CDR1 is SQVTM and CDR2 is ANQGSEA. The CDR3 has 13 residues. V gave up 6 bases and J gave up 4 bases, with 15 bases separating them. The CDR3 DNA sequence: TGCAGCGTCAAGAGGGAGGGCGGCTATGGCTACACCTTC. Protein sequence: CSVKREGGYGYTF.

The rearrangement links TRBV5-1 to TRBJ2-2; the match to TRBD1 covers 8 bases. J lost 0 bases, V lost 4 bases, and 5 bases had no gene match. The CDR3 runs 16 residues. CDR1 is SGHRS, CDR2 YFSETQ, per germline. In DNA, the CDR3 is TGCGCCAGCAGCAGAAACAGGGGGACGAACACCGGGGAGCTGTTTTTT. Its protein is CASSRNRGTNTGELFF.

The chain is built from TRBV25-1 and TRBJ1-4; TRBD1 aligns across 8 bases. From germline, CDR1 is MGHDK and CDR2 SYGVNS. Trimming at V came to 3 bases and at J to 8 bases, leaving 5 bases not matched to a gene. The CDR3 runs 14 residues. The CDR3 spells CASSDRTGREKLFF. Here the CDR3 DNA reads TGTGCCAGCAGTGACCGGACAGGGAGGGAAAAACTGTTTTTT.

The rearrangement uses TRBV25-1 and TRBJ2-7, with D unresolved. Germline CDR1 is MGHDK and CDR2 is SYGVNS. V lost 5 bases and J lost 2, with 13 bases in between. This CDR3 is built from 14 residues. Here the CDR3 DNA reads TGTGCCAGCAGTCCTCGTGAGGCCACCTACGAGCAGTACTTC. Encoded protein: CASSPREATYEQYF.

This chain links TRBV29-1 with TRBJ2-3, with 7 bases lining up with TRBD1. V was pared by 3 bases and J by 6 bases, with 3 bases of the junction left unmatched. In germline, CDR1 is SQVTM, CDR2 ANQGSEA. The CDR3 sequence is 12 residues long. CDR3 sequence reads: CSVDTGEDTQYF. DNA for the CDR3: TGCAGCGTTGACACAGGGGAGGATACGCAGTATTTT.

This sequence joins TRBV7-2 and TRBJ2-2; TRBD1 might be the D (6 bases). Germline V gene lookup returns CDR1 SGHTA and CDR2 FQGNSA. V was trimmed by 5 bases and J by 6 bases, leaving 16 bases between them. CDR3 length: 15 amino acids. The CDR3 DNA sequence: TGTGCCAGCAGCCTCCGACAGGTTACGTCCGGGGAGCTGTTTTTT. Amino acid sequence: CASSLRQVTSGELFF.